This T cell receptor beta chain was obtained from a study of CD8 T cells in ankylosing spondylitis. Overall study results and limits: In ankylosing spondylitis blood, a motif of eight highly homologous TCR beta variants appeared characteristic.

For this clonotype: What it binds is not known.

Germline V gene data show CDR1 as SGHRS and CDR2 as YFSETQ. CDR3 size: 15 residues. Deletions cut 0 bases from V and 7 bases from J, with 11 bases between. TCRdb itself ran the 5' RACE reads through MiXCR, one entry per CDR3 protein. Among about 540,000 distinct CDR3 sequences, over 9.5% were seen once, and the ten largest hold about 6.5%. The receptor's source is a male donor with ankylosing spondylitis. The sample was blood, either unsorted or a sorted T cell fraction (not recorded which). The J gene is TRBJ1-6, the V gene TRBV5-1, with D possibly matching TRBD1 (5 bases). This chain's CDR3 is CASSLGEGQNSPLHF. CDR3 coding DNA: TGCGCCAGCAGCTTGGGGGAGGGGCAGAATTCACCCCTCCACTTT.